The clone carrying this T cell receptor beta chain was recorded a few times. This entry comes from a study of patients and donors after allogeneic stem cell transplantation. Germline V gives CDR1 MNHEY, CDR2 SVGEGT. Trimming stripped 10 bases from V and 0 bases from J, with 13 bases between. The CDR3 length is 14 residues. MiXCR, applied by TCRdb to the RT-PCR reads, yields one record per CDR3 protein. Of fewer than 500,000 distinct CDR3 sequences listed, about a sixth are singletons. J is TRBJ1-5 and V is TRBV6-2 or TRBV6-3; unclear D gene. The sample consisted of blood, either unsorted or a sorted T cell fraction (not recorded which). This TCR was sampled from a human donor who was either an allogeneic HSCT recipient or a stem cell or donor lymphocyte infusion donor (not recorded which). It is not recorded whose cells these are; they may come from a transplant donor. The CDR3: CATLADNSNQPQHF. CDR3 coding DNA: TGTGCCACTTTGGCCGACAATAGCAATCAGCCCCAGCATTTT.